The 32 T cell receptor beta chains below were found in one sample sequenced in a study of shared clonotypes between healthy human individuals. TCRdb's table, derived via immunoSEQ multiplex PCR, lists solely in-frame clones and lacks some. The table records some 1 million clones, 70% to 80% of them present only once. The sequenced sample was memory CD4+ T cells sorted from blood. Subset here: CD45RA-negative fraction. These receptors came from a man aged 18 to 35 in good health.

The chain has TRBV7-2 and TRBJ1-1, with 10 bases fitting TRBD1. V was clipped by 2 bases and J by 11 bases; unmatched bases: 5. The germline V gene has CDR1 SGHTA and CDR2 FQGNSA. The CDR3 sequence is 13 residues long. CDR3 in DNA: TGTGCCAGCAGCTTAAGGGACAGGGGTAGTGCTTTCTTT. Translated: CASSLRDRGSAFF.

The chain combines TRBV14 with TRBJ2-5; perhaps TRBD2 as D (7 bases). The CDR3 has 14 amino acids. CDR1 and CDR2 from the germline V gene are SGHDN and FVKESK. Trimming cost V 3 bases and J 5 bases, with 13 bases left between them. CDR3 sequence reads: CASSQAGARETQYF. The CDR3 DNA sequence: TGTGCCAGCAGCCAGGCGGGGGCTCGGGAGACCCAGTACTTC. The complete variable domain, with remaining parts taken from reference TRBV14 and TRBJ2-5, reads EAGVTQFPSHSVIEKGQTVTLRCDPISGHDNLYWYRRVMGKEIKFLLHFVKESKQDESGMPNNRFLAERTGGTYSTLKVQPAELEDSGVYFCASSQAGARETQYFGPGTRLLVL.

This clone was detected only once. The J gene is TRBJ2-7, the V gene TRBV7-9; the D call may be TRBD1 or TRBD2 (6 bases each). Between the trimmed V and J ends, which lost 6 bases and 7 bases, there was a span of 13 bases. The CDR3 has 12 residues. Germline assignment: CDR1 SEHNR and CDR2 FQNEAQ (reference sequence). CDR3 DNA: TGTGCCAGCAGTTACCAGGGGAGGGAGCAGTACTTC. As protein: CASSYQGREQYF.

The V call is TRBV29-1, the J call TRBJ2-3; 9 nucleotides align to TRBD2. The ends lost 3 bases at V and 4 bases at J; junction bases unmatched: 11. The CDR3 extends over 16 amino acids. Germline CDR1 reads SQVTM; CDR2 reads ANQGSEA. CDR3 sequence reads: CSVDAGLARAADTQYF. DNA for the CDR3: TGCAGCGTTGACGCGGGACTAGCAAGGGCGGCAGATACGCAGTATTTT.

This clone has more than one count but fewer than ten. The chain couples TRBV2 to TRBJ2-1; D might be TRBD2 (6 bases). Germline CDR1 reads SNHLY; CDR2 reads FYNNEI. The V end was cut by 3 bases, the J end by 7 bases, with 10 bases between. This CDR3 region has 13 residues. The DNA for the CDR3 is TGTGCCAGCAGTGACGGACTAACGAATGAGCAGTTCTTC. This codes for CASSDGLTNEQFF.

Turning to this clone: Different DNA sequences within this sample yield the same CDR3. The rearrangement joins TRBV5-1 to TRBJ1-1; 8 nucleotides agree with TRBD1. Germline V gives CDR1 SGHRS, CDR2 YFSETQ. This CDR3 is 15 amino acids long. After removal of 0 bases from V and 1 base from J, the junction contained 2 bases not matched to a gene. In DNA form, the CDR3 reads TGCGCCAGCAGCTTGGGGACAGGGACGAACACTGAAGCTTTCTTT. Translated, it gives CASSLGTGTNTEAFF.

This sequence joins TRBV28 and TRBJ2-5; D remains unclear. Looked up from germline, CDR1 is MDHEN and CDR2 is SYDVKM. The V end was cut by 3 bases, the J end by 1 base, with 9 bases between. The length of the CDR3 is 14 residues. The CDR3 bases are TGTGCCAGCAGTTTTCGGTCAGCCCAAGAGACCCAGTACTTC. Protein sequence: CASSFRSAQETQYF.

This rearrangement joins TRBV19 to TRBJ1-5; a weak D match, TRBD1 (5 bases). V was shortened by 7 bases and J by 9 bases, with 16 bases between the two germline ends. The CDR3 loop spans 13 amino acids. CDR1 and CDR2 (germline): LNHDA, SQIVND (reference sequence). The CDR3 sequence: CASTDRNQGPQHF. The DNA for the CDR3 is TGTGCCAGTACCGACAGAAATCAAGGGCCCCAGCATTTT.

CDR3 nucleotides: TGTGCCAGCAGCTTACGGCGGCTCACCGGGGAGCTGTTTTTT. The encoded protein is CASSLRRLTGELFF. This sequence joins TRBV7-2 and TRBJ2-2; D not resolved. The CDR3 consists of 14 residues. Deletions cut 2 bases from V and 4 bases from J, with 8 bases between. Germline V lookup: CDR1 SGHTA, CDR2 FQGNSA.

With respect to this clone: A much larger clone differs by one base, so this may be a read error. The rearrangement uses TRBV29-1 and TRBJ2-1; unclear D gene. CDR3 length: 13 amino acids. Per germline, CDR1 SQVTM and CDR2 ANQGSEA. The CDR3: CSVPVLETNGQFF. CDR3 DNA: TGCAGCGTCCCCGTCCTAGAAACGAATGGGCAGTTCTTC.

The CDR3 here is CASSLGLGWVYEQYF. The CDR3 DNA follows: TGTGCCAGCAGCTTAGGCCTCGGTTGGGTCTACGAGCAGTACTTC. The chain couples TRBV11-2 to TRBJ2-7, with D hard to call. Germline assignment: CDR1 SGHAT and CDR2 FQNNGV. The CDR3 spans 15 residues. V lost 1 base and J lost 3, with 13 bases in between.

The genes are TRBV28 and TRBJ1-4; possible D gene TRBD1, 6 bases. V lost 10 bases and J 8 bases, leaving 23 bases between the germline ends. Germline-derived CDR1 and CDR2 are MDHEN and SYDVKM. The CDR3 contains 15 residues. The CDR3 region has the DNA TGTGCCATTACCTCCTCCCGGGACAAATCCGAAAAACTGTTTTTT. Its protein product is CAITSSRDKSEKLFF.

The gene calls are TRBV29-1 and TRBJ1-1; 8 bases agree with TRBD1. The germline gives CDR1 SQVTM, CDR2 ANQGSEA. Trimming took 6 bases from V and 1 from J; bases not matched to a gene: 4. This CDR3 has 13 residues. CDR3 in amino acids: CSVIQGGNTEAFF. In nucleotides, the CDR3 is TGCAGCGTCATACAGGGGGGGAACACTGAAGCTTTCTTT.

Written as DNA, the CDR3 is TGTGCCAGCTCACCAACCCCCGGTTCTGGGGCCAACGTCCTGACTTTC. Translated: CASSPTPGSGANVLTF. The chain combines TRBV18 with TRBJ2-6; D not certain. Trimming shortened V by 2 bases and J by 1 base, and 9 bases separated the two germline ends. Germline V lookup: CDR1 KGHSH, CDR2 LQKENI. The CDR3 covers 16 residues. Full variable domain (rest looked up from reference TRBV18 and TRBJ2-6): NAGVMQNPRHLVRRRGQEARLRCSPMKGHSHVYWYRQLPEEGLKFMVYLQKENIIDESGMPKERFSAEFPKEGPSILRIQQVVRGDSAAYFCASSPTPGSGANVLTFGAGSRLTVL.

As DNA, the CDR3 is TGTGCCTGGAGCGCCGGACTTTCAAATGAGCAGTTCTTC. Its translation is CAWSAGLSNEQFF. V is TRBV30 and J is TRBJ2-1, with D possibly TRBD2 on 5 matching bases. Trimming stripped 3 bases from V and 7 bases from J, with 13 bases between. The V gene's germline CDR1 is GTSNPN and CDR2 SVGIG (reference sequence). This CDR3 is built from 13 residues.

The chain uses TRBV29-1 and TRBJ2-5, with 9 bases matching TRBD1. CDR3 size: 15 residues. Germline V lookup: CDR1 SQVTM, CDR2 ANQGSEA. The J segment lost 2 bases and the V segment lost 7 bases, leaving 11 bases of the junction unmatched. The CDR3 here is CSAGHRDRAQETQYF. CDR3 in DNA: TGCAGCGCCGGACACCGGGACAGGGCGCAAGAGACCCAGTACTTC.

The chain has TRBV4-1 and TRBJ1-4; D is unclear. Trimming removed 1 base from V and 4 bases from J, with 4 bases in between. This CDR3 comprises 13 residues. Germline values: CDR1 MGHRA, CDR2 YSYEKL. CDR3 amino acids: CASSQGGNEKLFF. CDR3 bases: TGCGCCAGCAGCCAAGGAGGTAATGAAAAACTGTTTTTT.

This clone was recorded a few times. The rearrangement joins TRBV19 to TRBJ1-5; no clear D. Trimming left V 4 bases short and J 5 bases short, with 12 bases between. There are 14 residues in the CDR3. Germline V lookup: CDR1 LNHDA, CDR2 SQIVND (reference sequence). CDR3 DNA: TGTGCCAGTAGTACTAACGGTGCCGATCAGCCCCAGCATTTT. It codes for CASSTNGADQPQHF.

In its sample, this clone was seen once. The CDR3 nucleotides read TGTGCCAGCAGCTTAAGTGGGATCCGGGGGTTGACTGAAGCTTTCTTT. Protein product: CASSLSGIRGLTEAFF. The chain carries TRBV11-2 and TRBJ1-1, with D tentatively TRBD1 (5 bases). CDR1 and CDR2 from the germline V gene are SGHAT and FQNNGV. V was shortened by 2 bases and J by 5 bases, with 18 bases between the two germline ends. The CDR3 sequence is 16 residues long.

This clone was counted ten times or more. The CDR3 DNA sequence: TGCGCCAGCAGTCCCCTATCCGGGACAGGGGTAGAGACCCAGTACTTC. Its translation is CASSPLSGTGVETQYF. J is TRBJ2-5 and V is TRBV5-1, with 10 bases aligning to TRBD1. The CDR3 covers 16 residues. Germline V gene sequence: CDR1 SGHRS, CDR2 YFSETQ. Trimming at V came to 5 bases and at J to 4 bases, leaving 11 bases not matched to a gene.

The CDR3 DNA follows: TGTGCCAGACCGGAGGGCCTGAACACTGAAGCTTTCTTT. Translation: CARPEGLNTEAFF. The chain links TRBV9 to TRBJ1-1; D uncertain. CDR3 length equals 13 residues. Germline lookup yields CDR1 SGDLS and CDR2 YYNGEE. Trimming took 8 bases from V and 0 from J, leaving 11 bases between them.

The rearrangement uses TRBV30 and TRBJ2-3, with 7 nucleotides matching TRBD1. The CDR3 runs to 15 residues. Losses at the gene ends were 4 bases for V and 2 bases for J; bases not matched to a gene: 9. Germline V gives CDR1 GTSNPN, CDR2 SVGIG (reference sequence). The CDR3 loop reads CAWKGGLGYTDTQYF. As DNA, the CDR3 is TGTGCCTGGAAAGGGGGCCTTGGTTACACAGATACGCAGTATTTT.

CDR3 loop: CASRPGLNTEAFF. DNA for the CDR3: TGTGCCAGCCGCCCAGGGTTGAACACTGAAGCTTTCTTT. The rearrangement uses TRBV25-1 and TRBJ1-1; D possibly corresponds to TRBD1 (5 bases). Trimming pared 8 bases from V and 0 bases from J, leaving 10 bases between. This CDR3 has 13 residues. Germline loops: CDR1 MGHDK, CDR2 SYGVNS.

Notes on this clone: This specimen includes other DNA sequences encoding the same CDR3. V gene TRBV7-8 combines with J gene TRBJ1-6; D might be TRBD1 (5 bases). Germline CDR1 and CDR2: SGHVS and FQNEAQ. The V end was cut by 5 bases, the J end by 7 bases, with 12 bases between. The CDR3 spans 14 residues. CDR3 sequence reads: CASSPGTRNSPLHF. DNA of the CDR3: TGTGCCAGCAGCCCTGGGACGCGGAATTCACCCCTCCACTTT.

The V gene is TRBV5-1, the J gene TRBJ1-2; 8 nucleotides match TRBD1. Per the germline V gene, CDR1 is SGHRS and CDR2 is YFSETQ. J lost 7 bases, V lost 3 bases, and 11 bases had no gene match. There are 15 residues in the CDR3. The CDR3 nucleotides read TGCGCCAGCAGCTCCTATGGCGGACAGGGCGGTGGCTACACCTTC. It specifies CASSSYGGQGGGYTF. The whole variable domain, remainder taken from reference TRBV5-1 and TRBJ1-2, is KAGVTQTPRYLIKTRGQQVTLSCSPISGHRSVSWYQQTPGQGLQFLFEYFSETQRNKGNFPGRFSGRQFSNSRSEMNVSTLELGDSALYLCASSSYGGQGGGYTFGSGTRLTVV.

The V gene is TRBV10-3, the J gene TRBJ1-1; no definite D call. V was clipped by 8 bases and J by 6 bases, with 16 bases between them. This CDR3 is built from 13 residues. The germline gives CDR1 ENHRY, CDR2 SYGVKD. The CDR3 protein is CAIRPSVPAEAFF. CDR3 sequence (DNA): TGTGCCATCCGCCCTAGTGTACCGGCTGAAGCTTTCTTT.

V is TRBV5-6 and J is TRBJ1-1, with TRBD1 as a possible D gene (5 bases). This CDR3 region has 16 residues. V shed 1 base and J shed 0 bases, with 13 bases lying between them. Germline CDR1 is SGHDT and CDR2 is YYEEEE. The CDR3 reads CASSLWGRRVNTEAFF. DNA of the CDR3: TGTGCCAGCAGCTTGTGGGGCCGACGGGTGAACACTGAAGCTTTCTTT.

The chain links TRBV27 to TRBJ1-2; D possibly corresponds to TRBD1 (5 bases). V lost 2 bases to trimming and J lost 6 bases, with 16 bases between them. Germline V CDR1 and CDR2: MNHEY, SMNVEV (reference sequence). The CDR3 has 15 residues. CDR3 in DNA: TGTGCCAGCAGTTTAAACCTCAGGGCTCGCAATGGCTACACCTTC. It yields the protein CASSLNLRARNGYTF.

The chain links TRBV6-5 to TRBJ2-2; 11 nucleotides align to TRBD2. J was trimmed by 6 bases and V by 5 bases; bases with no gene match: 5. Germline V gene sequence: CDR1 MNHEY, CDR2 SVGAGI. The CDR3 is 15 amino acids. CDR3 in amino acids: CASSAPGLAAGELFF. CDR3 bases: TGTGCCAGCAGTGCCCCGGGACTAGCGGCCGGGGAGCTGTTTTTT.

The rearrangement links TRBV18 to TRBJ2-4; D possibly uses TRBD1 or TRBD2 (5 bases each). Germline V CDR1 and CDR2: KGHSH, LQKENI. Trimming took 3 bases from V and 0 from J, leaving 12 bases between them. This CDR3 contains 16 residues. CDR3 sequence reads: CASSPLGDVAKNIQYF. CDR3 sequence (DNA): TGTGCCAGCTCACCGTTGGGGGATGTAGCCAAAAACATTCAGTACTTC.

In the case of this clone: This may be a read error: a much more frequent sequence differs by one nucleotide. The chain carries TRBV25-1 and TRBJ1-6; D remains ambiguous. Germline V lookup: CDR1 MGHDK, CDR2 SYGVNS. CDR3 length: 13 amino acids. The V end was cut by 1 base, the J end by 7 bases, with 5 bases between. Here the CDR3 reads CASSELANSPLHF. The DNA of the CDR3 is TGTGCCAGCAGTGAATTGGCGAATTCACCCCTCCACTTT. The variable domain in full, completed from reference TRBV25-1 and TRBJ1-6, reads EADIYQTPRYLVIGTGKKITLECSQTMGHDKMYWYQQDPGMELHLIHYSYGVNSTEKGDLSSESTVSRIRTEHFPLTLESARPSHTSQYLCASSELANSPLHFGNGTRLTVT.

The V and J genes are TRBV5-1 and TRBJ1-4; TRBD1 aligns across 9 bases. After removal of 0 bases from V and 7 bases from J, the junction contained 4 bases not matched to a gene. Germline V CDR1 and CDR2: SGHRS, YFSETQ. The CDR3 is 15 amino acids. As DNA, the CDR3 is TGCGCCAGCAGCTTGGCCGGGACAGGGAGTGAAAAACTGTTTTTT. Translating gives CASSLAGTGSEKLFF. The full variable domain, with the rest looked up from reference TRBV5-1 and TRBJ1-4, is KAGVTQTPRYLIKTRGQQVTLSCSPISGHRSVSWYQQTPGQGLQFLFEYFSETQRNKGNFPGRFSGRQFSNSRSEMNVSTLELGDSALYLCASSLAGTGSEKLFFGSGTQLSVL.